This TCR beta chain was captured in a study of OX40 agonist ivuxolimab in advanced cancers. Study results and limitations: The average count of expanded clones was higher among CD8+ T cells than among CD4+. At 0.1 to 3.0 mg/kg, clonal expansion of CD4+ and CD8+ blood T cells had occurred by week 6.

Sequencing used immunoSEQ multiplex PCR; TCRdb keeps in-frame clones, though not all of them. The sample records around 100,000 clones, approximately 95% being singletons. The CDR3 consists of 15 residues. Germline V gives CDR1 MNHNY, CDR2 SVGAGI (reference sequence). The junction had 10 bases not matched to a gene; V was cut back by 4 bases and J by 8 bases. About this clone: Its antigen remains unidentified.

Sample: CD4+ or CD8+ T cells sorted from blood, taken in a trial of the OX40 agonist ivuxolimab. This TCR was recovered from an adult with an advanced solid tumor such as melanoma, head and neck, liver or kidney cancer. This sequence joins TRBV6-6 and TRBJ2-1, with 8 bases fitting TRBD2. CDR3 region: CASSSQGLEDYEQFF. The CDR3 bases are TGTGCCAGCAGTTCCCAGGGACTAGAAGACTATGAGCAGTTCTTC.